This is a list of T cell receptor beta chains from one sample in a study of Ad26.COV2.S vaccination and SARS-CoV-2 variants. Here immunoSEQ multiplex PCR was the method, and the copy in TCRdb shows in-frame clones only, minus some. The sample gives 200,000 to 300,000 clones, 70% to 90% of which show up once; roughly 10% is in the top ten. The sample was peripheral blood, taken in a trial of Ad26.COV2.S vaccine versus placebo. The receptors were gathered from a person between 18 and 65 years old who received the Ad26.COV2.S COVID-19 vaccine or a placebo. CDR3s include the opening cysteine and the closing phenylalanine or tryptophan. Each record gives: clone size, V gene, J gene, CDR3 protein. Size tells how often a clone was seen (once, few, many) or the class of an expanded clone, and some rows leave it out.

once	TRBV13	TRBJ1-2	CASSSRAGQNNYGYTF
NA	TRBV3-1/TRBV3-2	TRBJ2-5	CASSQAASGNQETQYF
NA	TRBV19	TRBJ2-7	CASSIEAGYYEQYF
NA	TRBV29-1	TRBJ2-1	CSVEGSYNEQFF
NA	TRBV11-2	TRBJ1-1	CASSLEAGLSEAFF
NA	TRBV6-5	TRBJ1-2	CASNHGGILYGYTF
few	TRBV6-2/TRBV6-3	TRBJ2-7	CASSNRVSAYF
NA	TRBV24-1	TRBJ1-5	CATSGQGSSNQPQHF
NA	TRBV19	TRBJ2-7	CASSPPGGTADEQYF
NA	TRBV10-3	TRBJ1-2	CAISDRGDHGGYTF
NA	TRBV19	TRBJ1-5	CASSMGGGGNQPQHF
NA	TRBV5-1	TRBJ2-1	CASSLESRGGLMVVRNEQFF
NA	TRBV18	TRBJ2-3	CASSPGTGNTDTQYF
NA	TRBV4-3	TRBJ2-2	CASSQDRLARSNTGELFF
NA	TRBV4-3	TRBJ2-3	CASSQDRNLAYTDTQYF
NA	TRBV5-6	TRBJ2-7	CASSLAGDSYEQYF
once	TRBV6-2/TRBV6-3	TRBJ1-1	CASSYGAVVTEAFF
once	TRBV3-1/TRBV3-2	TRBJ1-2	CASSHVTGNYGYTF
NA	TRBV9	TRBJ1-6	CASSVDGRPVEPLHF
NA	TRBV6-5	TRBJ1-6	CASSRTGADSPLHF
NA	TRBV5-8	TRBJ2-1	CASSLAGRGVGSYNEQFF
NA	TRBV2	TRBJ2-2	CASSWRDTGELFF
NA	TRBV7-8	TRBJ1-1	CASGHGHTEAFF
few	TRBV4-2	TRBJ2-7	CASSQGGSSYEQYF
NA	TRBV6-2/TRBV6-3	TRBJ2-1	CASSPRTSGMGSYNEQFF
NA	TRBV7-3	TRBJ2-3	CASSLWGGGTDTQYF
NA	TRBV5-6	TRBJ2-4	CASSRGGPKNIQYF
NA	TRBV18	TRBJ2-1	CASSPGRPYNEQFF
once	TRBV25-1	TRBJ1-3	CASSEYNGLGNTIYF
NA	TRBV2	TRBJ2-7	CASTPQNYEQYF
NA	TRBV23-1	TRBJ2-3	CASSHQGTDTQYF
NA	TRBV7-8	TRBJ1-5	CASSLIPGGYSNQPQHF
NA	TRBV2	TRBJ1-2	CASVKGQGTYGYTF
NA	TRBV18	TRBJ2-5	CASSPQGSGETQYF
once	TRBV6-2/TRBV6-3	TRBJ2-7	CASSFRPSGGALVYEQYF
few	TRBV4-3	TRBJ1-6	CASSQLTRTGFNSPLHF
NA	TRBV25-1	TRBJ2-7	CASSDRDRVLYEQYF
NA	TRBV9	TRBJ2-7	CASSVGGSAYEQYF
once	TRBV19	TRBJ2-3	CASSIDPHWRGLSDTQYF
NA	TRBV12-3/TRBV12-4	TRBJ2-2	CASTRTGTGELFF
NA	TRBV9	TRBJ2-7	CARSVGGITYEQYF
NA	TRBV27	TRBJ2-3	CASRTGGVDTQYF
NA	TRBV29-1	TRBJ2-3	CSVRGLATDTQYF
many	TRBV6-5	TRBJ2-3	CASSYLGDTQYF